This T cell receptor beta chain was identified during a study of T cell repertoires in cytomegalovirus infection (dated by TCRdb to the late 2010s). Background for the entire study: Because public TCR beta signatures pointed to carriage of CMV infection together with the matching HLA type, the HLA type of each donor mattered for the analysis.

V was cut back by 3 bases and J by 8 bases, leaving a gap of 7 bases between them. In the germline V gene, CDR1 corresponds to MDHEN and CDR2 to SYDVKM. The CDR3 runs 11 amino acids, cysteine and phenylalanine included. Only the CDR3 part of the read is kept: 33 bases, read in frame from the first base. The run used an Illumina HiSeq 1500. The raw public data were reprocessed by TCRdb itself: fastp quality trimming at Q25, MiXCR clonotype calling, in-frame beta chains only. Every entry covers one CDR3 protein and lists the most common genes and DNA from its rows. This sample holds some 230,000 distinct CDR3 sequences; 22% were observed only once. Clones ranked in the top ten supply roughly 20% of the sample. The full study reports these points: The ex vivo response was dominated by HLA-C-restricted CMV-specific TCR beta clonotypes, and the single most frequent clonotype in two of eight donors was supplied by these HLA-C-restricted clonotypes. In both this cohort and an independent cohort of 350 to 400 donors, the cumulative frequency of public TCR beta family members distinguished carriers of CMV infection plus the relevant HLA type.

This clonotype was observed once. Its antigen is unknown. Per-base qualities were not stored, and no clone one base away is much larger. A single read counts as weak evidence. Material: CD8+ T cells from PBMCs. The source of this sequence is a human donor in good health (CMV status not recorded). Some clones in this sample may be carry-over from other donors' samples. Recombination linked TRBV28 to TRBJ1-2; a confident D gene designation cannot be given. The DNA sequence is as follows: TGTGCCAGCAGTTTCTCTCGGGGCTACACCTTC. Its amino acids are CASSFSRGYTF.